This is a list of T cell receptor beta chains from one sample in a study of OX40 agonist ivuxolimab in advanced cancers. Measured with immunoSEQ multiplex PCR; TCRdb has only the in-frame clones, and not every one. The repertoire includes some 50,000 clones, approximately 83% of them detected once, and 12% to 15% sits in the top ten. The starting material was CD4+ or CD8+ T cells sorted from blood, obtained in a trial of the OX40 agonist ivuxolimab. These receptors came from an adult with an advanced solid tumor such as melanoma, head and neck, liver or kidney cancer. CDR3s include the opening cysteine and the closing phenylalanine or tryptophan. D genes are given only for firm matches. Size tells how often a clone was seen (once, few, many) or the class of an expanded clone, and some rows leave it out.

V gene	clone size	D gene	J gene	CDR3 protein	CDR3 DNA
TRBV7-2	.	.	TRBJ2-2	CASNHWGRSNTGELFF	TGTGCCAGCAACCACTGGGGAAGATCGAACACCGGGGAGCTGTTTTTT
TRBV5-1	.	.	TRBJ2-5	CASSLAGPQETQYF	TGCGCCAGCAGCTTGGCCGGGCCCCAAGAGACCCAGTACTTC
TRBV27	few	.	TRBJ2-7	CASSPGLPPYEQYF	TGTGCCAGCAGCCCGGGACTTCCTCCCTACGAGCAGTACTTC
TRBV10-3	few	.	TRBJ1-2	CAISEDGSSGYTF	TGTGCCATCAGTGAGGATGGCAGCTCGGGCTACACCTTC
TRBV5-1	.	.	TRBJ2-5	CASSSHQETQYF	TGCGCCAGCAGCTCCCATCAAGAGACCCAGTACTTC
TRBV5-1	.	TRBD2	TRBJ2-3	CASSLYPSGISTDTQYF	TGCGCCAGCAGCTTGTACCCTAGCGGAATAAGCACAGATACGCAGTATTTT
TRBV18	.	.	TRBJ2-6	CASSPRVPSSGANVLTF	TGTGCCAGCTCACCACGGGTACCTAGCTCTGGGGCCAACGTCCTGACTTTC
TRBV7-8	.	.	TRBJ1-2	CASSFETTGTYGYTF	TGTGCCAGCAGCTTCGAGACCACAGGGACTTATGGCTACACCTTC
TRBV7-9	few	.	TRBJ1-5	CASSLGGYSNQPQHF	TGTGCCAGCAGCTTAGGGGGATATAGCAATCAGCCCCAGCATTTT
TRBV4-1	.	TRBD2	TRBJ2-1	CASSQAGGLAGYNEQFF	TGCGCCAGCAGCCAAGCCGGAGGACTAGCGGGGTACAATGAGCAGTTCTTC
TRBV7-8	.	TRBD2	TRBJ2-5	CASSFADGRWETQYF	TGTGCCAGCAGCTTCGCCGACGGGAGGTGGGAGACCCAGTACTTC
TRBV2	.	TRBD1	TRBJ2-7	CASRGQGAYEQYF	TGTGCCAGCAGGGGACAGGGGGCCTACGAGCAGTACTTC
TRBV2	.	TRBD1	TRBJ1-2	CANRQTGSRGYTF	TGTGCCAACAGGCAGACAGGGAGTCGTGGCTACACCTTC
TRBV5-1	.	TRBD2	TRBJ2-1	CASSKATSGSYNEQFF	TGCGCCAGCAGCAAAGCTACTAGCGGGAGCTACAATGAGCAGTTCTTC
TRBV7-9	.	.	TRBJ2-7	CASSAPEERPYEQYF	TGTGCCAGCAGCGCACCGGAGGAAAGGCCCTACGAGCAGTACTTC
TRBV30	few	TRBD1	TRBJ1-5	CAWSVNGDRGNQPQHF	TGTGCCTGGAGTGTAAACGGCGACAGGGGCAATCAGCCCCAGCATTTT
TRBV5-4	.	.	TRBJ1-4	CASSPVPQDSEKLFF	TGTGCCAGCAGCCCGGTTCCGCAGGATTCCGAAAAACTGTTTTTT
TRBV28	.	.	TRBJ1-2	CATSRTFGYTF	TGTGCCACCTCACGGACTTTTGGCTACACCTTC
TRBV5-4	.	.	TRBJ2-7	CASSLDGPYEQYF	TGTGCCAGCAGCCTCGACGGGCCCTACGAGCAGTACTTC
TRBV5-6	.	.	TRBJ1-2	CASSLNAGPYGYTF	TGTGCCAGCAGCTTGAACGCAGGGCCATATGGCTACACCTTC
TRBV28	.	.	TRBJ2-5	CASSSPGTAQETQYF	TGTGCCAGCAGTTCCCCAGGGACGGCCCAAGAGACCCAGTACTTC
TRBV19	.	TRBD2	TRBJ2-1	CASSGRVGEQFF	TGTGCCAGTAGTGGGAGGGTGGGAGAGCAGTTCTTC
TRBV5-4	.	TRBD1	TRBJ2-7	CASSPDWDSSYEQYF	TGTGCCAGCAGCCCAGACTGGGACAGCTCCTACGAGCAGTACTTC
TRBV5-1	.	.	TRBJ2-1	CASSHGSRESYNEQFF	TGCGCCAGCAGCCACGGGTCTAGAGAATCCTACAATGAGCAGTTCTTC
TRBV28	.	.	TRBJ1-1	CASSYRVFDTEAFF	TGTGCCAGCAGCTACAGGGTTTTCGACACTGAAGCTTTCTTT
TRBV2	.	.	TRBJ2-2	CASTRHPLRPNTGELFF	TGTGCCAGCACTAGACATCCCCTTAGGCCGAACACCGGGGAGCTGTTTTTT
TRBV6-6	.	.	TRBJ2-4	CASRTLAKNIQYF	TGTGCCAGCAGGACTCTAGCCAAAAACATTCAGTACTTC
TRBV16	.	.	TRBJ1-4	CASSQLPTNEKLFF	TGTGCCAGCAGCCAATTGCCAACTAATGAAAAACTGTTTTTT
TRBV4-2	.	.	TRBJ1-1	CASSHPGVGNTEAFF	TGTGCCAGCAGCCACCCCGGGGTGGGGAACACTGAAGCTTTCTTT
TRBV10-2	.	TRBD1	TRBJ1-6	CASSGWSPGQGGSPLHF	TGCGCCAGCAGTGGTTGGTCCCCGGGACAGGGGGGTTCACCCCTCCACTTT
TRBV4-2	few	.	TRBJ2-7	CASSQSVRQGAFEQYF	TGTGCCAGCAGCCAGTCTGTCCGGCAGGGAGCTTTCGAGCAGTACTTC
TRBV4-1	.	.	TRBJ2-4	CASSQQFSKNIQYF	TGCGCCAGCAGCCAACAGTTTTCCAAAAACATTCAGTACTTC
TRBV30	.	.	TRBJ2-2	CAWIRGRTGELFF	TGTGCCTGGATACGGGGTAGAACCGGGGAGCTGTTTTTT
TRBV6-1	.	TRBD2	TRBJ2-1	CASSVAGEDEQFF	TGTGCCAGCAGTGTAGCGGGAGAAGACGAGCAGTTCTTC
TRBV28	few	.	TRBJ2-7	CASRLTGTSYEQYF	TGTGCCAGCAGATTAACAGGGACCTCCTACGAGCAGTACTTC
TRBV9	medium-sized	TRBD1	TRBJ2-1	CASSLGTGGNEQFF	TGTGCCAGCAGCCTCGGGACAGGGGGCAATGAGCAGTTCTTC
TRBV5-1	.	.	TRBJ1-6	CASSLAGVRSSYNSPLHF	TGCGCCAGCAGCTTGGCCGGGGTTAGGAGCTCCTATAATTCACCCCTCCACTTT
TRBV7-9	.	.	TRBJ2-5	CASSTKETQYF	TGTGCCAGCAGCACGAAAGAGACCCAGTACTTC
TRBV30	.	.	TRBJ2-5	CAWSRGQQETQYF	TGTGCCTGGTCGCGGGGCCAACAAGAGACCCAGTACTTC
TRBV9	.	TRBD1	TRBJ2-2	CASSVDRGSNTGELFF	TGTGCCAGCAGCGTAGACAGGGGCTCCAACACCGGGGAGCTGTTTTTT
TRBV27	.	.	TRBJ2-3	CASSLGTDTQYF	TGTGCCAGCAGTTTAGGCACAGATACGCAGTATTTT
TRBV19	.	TRBD2	TRBJ2-3	CASSIVAGGPDTQYF	TGTGCCAGTAGTATAGTAGCGGGAGGGCCGGATACGCAGTATTTT
TRBV27	.	TRBD2	TRBJ2-7	CASSLSLAGSYEQYF	TGTGCCAGCAGTTTATCACTAGCGGGCTCCTACGAGCAGTACTTC
TRBV11-2	.	.	TRBJ2-2	CASSFWTEYTGELFF	TGTGCCAGCAGCTTTTGGACCGAATATACCGGGGAGCTGTTTTTT
TRBV2	once	.	TRBJ2-5	CASRRTDLGTQYF	TGTGCCAGCAGGAGGACGGACCTGGGGACCCAGTACTTC
TRBV30	.	.	TRBJ2-7	CAWSVRGSPGEQYF	TGTGCCTGGAGTGTGAGGGGGTCACCCGGCGAGCAGTACTTC
TRBV19	.	.	TRBJ2-3	CASSIRDSTDTQYF	TGTGCCAGTAGTATAAGGGACTCCACAGATACGCAGTATTTT
TRBV9	.	.	TRBJ2-4	CASSVEGLAKNIQYF	TGTGCCAGCAGCGTAGAAGGACTAGCCAAAAACATTCAGTACTTC
TRBV5-1	.	.	TRBJ1-5	CASSLTGGYQPQHF	TGCGCCAGCAGCTTGACAGGCGGCTATCAGCCCCAGCATTTT
TRBV19	once	.	TRBJ1-6	CASSPPGQDYNSPLHF	TGTGCCAGTAGTCCTCCGGGACAAGACTATAATTCACCCCTCCACTTT
TRBV5-1	.	.	TRBJ1-4	CASSLRGATNEKLFF	TGCGCCAGCAGCTTGCGCGGGGCAACTAATGAAAAACTGTTTTTT